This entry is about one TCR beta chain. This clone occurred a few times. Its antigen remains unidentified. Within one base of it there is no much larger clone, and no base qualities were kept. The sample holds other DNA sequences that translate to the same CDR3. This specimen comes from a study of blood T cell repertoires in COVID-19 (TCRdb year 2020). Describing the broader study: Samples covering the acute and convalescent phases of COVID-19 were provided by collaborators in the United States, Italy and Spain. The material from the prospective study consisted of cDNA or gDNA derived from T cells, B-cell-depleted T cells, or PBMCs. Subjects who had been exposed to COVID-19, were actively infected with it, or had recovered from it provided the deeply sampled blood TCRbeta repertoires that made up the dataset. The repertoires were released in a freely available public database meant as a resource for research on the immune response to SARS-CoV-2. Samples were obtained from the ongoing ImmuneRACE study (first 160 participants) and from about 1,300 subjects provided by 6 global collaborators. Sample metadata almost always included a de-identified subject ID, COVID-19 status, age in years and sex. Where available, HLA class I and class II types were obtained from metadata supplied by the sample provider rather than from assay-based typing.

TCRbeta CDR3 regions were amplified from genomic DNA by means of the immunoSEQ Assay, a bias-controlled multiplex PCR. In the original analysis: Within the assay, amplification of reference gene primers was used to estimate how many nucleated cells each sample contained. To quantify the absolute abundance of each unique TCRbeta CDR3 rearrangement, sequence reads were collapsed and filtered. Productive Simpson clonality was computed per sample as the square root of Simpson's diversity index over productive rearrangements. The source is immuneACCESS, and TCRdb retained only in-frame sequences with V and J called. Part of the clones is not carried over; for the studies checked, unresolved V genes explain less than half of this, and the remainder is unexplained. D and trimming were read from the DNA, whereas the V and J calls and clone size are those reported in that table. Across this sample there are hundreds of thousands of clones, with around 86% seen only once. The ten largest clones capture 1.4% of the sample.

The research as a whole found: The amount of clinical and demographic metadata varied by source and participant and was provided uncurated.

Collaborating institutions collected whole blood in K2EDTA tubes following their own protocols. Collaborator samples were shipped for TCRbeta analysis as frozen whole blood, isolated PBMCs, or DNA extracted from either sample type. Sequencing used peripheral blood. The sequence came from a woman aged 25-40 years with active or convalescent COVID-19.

The DNA sequence is given as TGTGCCAGCAGCGTCGGACAGGGCACTGAAGCTTTCTTT. Its coded protein is CASSVGQGTEAFF. The chain was built from TRBV9 and TRBJ1-1, with TRBD1 matching 8 junction bases. V is trimmed back by 2 bases and J by 4 bases, and the junction contains 1 base that no gene match accounts for. From the cysteine up to the phenylalanine, the CDR3 has a length of 13 residues. Only the CDR3 portion is preserved as DNA: 39 bases, with reading frame beginning at the first base. CDR1 and CDR2 were assigned from the germline V gene as SGDLS and YYNGEE.